This T cell receptor beta chain was identified during a study of T-cell reconstitution after alpha-beta-depleted transplantation in children. The CDR3 sequence is 14 residues long. The V segment lost 4 bases and the J segment 8 bases; nucleotides outside the gene matches: 9. Per germline, CDR1 MNHEY and CDR2 SVGEGT. TCRbeta library preparation incorporated unique molecular identifiers. TCRdb passed the PCR reads through MiXCR, listing each CDR3 protein once. The sample yields about 240,000 distinct CDR3 sequences, about 12% seen once. Many counts were recorded for this clonotype. The material was PBMCs from the stem cell graft donor, obtained from the stem cell graft. The chain carries TRBV6-2 or TRBV6-3 and TRBJ1-1; 8 positions agree with TRBD1. The receptor was isolated from a human donor who donated a stem cell graft to a child with acute lymphoblastic leukemia. The CDR3, as DNA: TGTGCCAGCAGTTTAATTGACAGGGGTACCGAAGCTTTCTTT. It yields the protein CASSLIDRGTEAFF.